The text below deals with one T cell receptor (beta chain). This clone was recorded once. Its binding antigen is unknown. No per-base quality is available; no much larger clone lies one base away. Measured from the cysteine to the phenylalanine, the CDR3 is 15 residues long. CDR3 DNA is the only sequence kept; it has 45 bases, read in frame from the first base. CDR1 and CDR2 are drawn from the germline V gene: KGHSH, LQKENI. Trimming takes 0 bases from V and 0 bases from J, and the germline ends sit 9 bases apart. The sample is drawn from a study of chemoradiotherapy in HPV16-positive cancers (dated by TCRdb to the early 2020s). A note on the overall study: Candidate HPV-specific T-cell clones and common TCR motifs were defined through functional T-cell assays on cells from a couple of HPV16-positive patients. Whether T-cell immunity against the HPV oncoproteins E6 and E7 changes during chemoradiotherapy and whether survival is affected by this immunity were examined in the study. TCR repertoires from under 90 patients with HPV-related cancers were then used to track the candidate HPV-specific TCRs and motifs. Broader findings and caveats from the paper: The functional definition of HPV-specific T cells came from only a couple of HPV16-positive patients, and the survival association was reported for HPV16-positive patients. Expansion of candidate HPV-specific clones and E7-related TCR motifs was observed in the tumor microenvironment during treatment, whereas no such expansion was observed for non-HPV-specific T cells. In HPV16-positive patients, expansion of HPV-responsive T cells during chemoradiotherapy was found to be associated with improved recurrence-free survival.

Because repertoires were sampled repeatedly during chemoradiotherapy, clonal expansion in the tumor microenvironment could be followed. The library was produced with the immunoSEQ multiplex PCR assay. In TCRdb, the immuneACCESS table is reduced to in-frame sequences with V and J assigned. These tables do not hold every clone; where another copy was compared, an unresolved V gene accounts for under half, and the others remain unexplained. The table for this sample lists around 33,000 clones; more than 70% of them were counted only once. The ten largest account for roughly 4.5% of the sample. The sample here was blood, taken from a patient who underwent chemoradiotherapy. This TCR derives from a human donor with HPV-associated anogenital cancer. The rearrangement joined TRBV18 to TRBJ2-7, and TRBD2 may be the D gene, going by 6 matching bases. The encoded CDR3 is CASSPPAGSSYEQYF. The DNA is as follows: TGTGCCAGCTCACCACCGGCGGGGAGCTCCTACGAGCAGTACTTC.